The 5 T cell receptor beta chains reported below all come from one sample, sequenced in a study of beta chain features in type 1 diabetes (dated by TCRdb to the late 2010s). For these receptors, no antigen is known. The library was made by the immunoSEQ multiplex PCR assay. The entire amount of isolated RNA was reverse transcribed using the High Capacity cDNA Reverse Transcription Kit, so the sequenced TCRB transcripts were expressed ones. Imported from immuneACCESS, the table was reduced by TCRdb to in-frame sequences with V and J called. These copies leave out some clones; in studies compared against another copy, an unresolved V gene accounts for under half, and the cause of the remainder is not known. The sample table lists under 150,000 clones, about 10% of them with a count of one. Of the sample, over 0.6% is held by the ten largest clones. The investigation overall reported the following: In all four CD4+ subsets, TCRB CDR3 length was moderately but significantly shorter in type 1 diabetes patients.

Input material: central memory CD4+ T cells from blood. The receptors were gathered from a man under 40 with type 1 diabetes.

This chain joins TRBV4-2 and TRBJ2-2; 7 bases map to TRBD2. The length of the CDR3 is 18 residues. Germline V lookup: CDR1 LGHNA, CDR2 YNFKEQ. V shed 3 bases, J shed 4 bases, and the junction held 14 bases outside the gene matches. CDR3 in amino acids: CASSQPGGWGEGTGELFF. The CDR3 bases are TGTGCCAGCAGCCAGCCGGGGGGTTGGGGGGAAGGCACCGGGGAGCTGTTTTTT.

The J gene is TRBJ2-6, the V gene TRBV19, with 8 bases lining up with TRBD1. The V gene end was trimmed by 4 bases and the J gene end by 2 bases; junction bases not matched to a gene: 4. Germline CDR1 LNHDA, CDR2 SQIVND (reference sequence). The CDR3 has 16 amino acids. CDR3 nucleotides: TGTGCCAGTAGTAAAGGGGGACAGGCTGGGGCCAACGTCCTGACTTTC. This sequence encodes CASSKGGQAGANVLTF.

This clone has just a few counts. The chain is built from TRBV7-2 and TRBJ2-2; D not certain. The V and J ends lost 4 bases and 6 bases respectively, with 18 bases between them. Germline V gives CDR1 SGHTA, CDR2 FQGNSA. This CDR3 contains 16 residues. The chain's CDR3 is CASSSRLGGSAGELFF. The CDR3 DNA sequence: TGTGCCAGCAGCTCCCGTCTAGGTGGATCGGCCGGGGAGCTGTTTTTT.

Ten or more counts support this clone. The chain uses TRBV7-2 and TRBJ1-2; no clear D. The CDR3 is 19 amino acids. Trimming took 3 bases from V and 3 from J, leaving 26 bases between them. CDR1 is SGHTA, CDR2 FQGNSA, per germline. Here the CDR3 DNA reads TGTGCCAGCAGCTTTCTTCGCGGCTCCCTTATGGAGGTTTACTATGGCTACACCTTC. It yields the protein CASSFLRGSLMEVYYGYTF.

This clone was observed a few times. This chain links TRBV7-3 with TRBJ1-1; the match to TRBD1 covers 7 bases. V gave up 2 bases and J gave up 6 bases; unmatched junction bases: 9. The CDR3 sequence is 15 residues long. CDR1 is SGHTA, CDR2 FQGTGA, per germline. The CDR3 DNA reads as TGTGCCAGCAGCTTAGCTCCCGGGACAGAGGCTGAAGCTTTCTTT. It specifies CASSLAPGTEAEAFF.